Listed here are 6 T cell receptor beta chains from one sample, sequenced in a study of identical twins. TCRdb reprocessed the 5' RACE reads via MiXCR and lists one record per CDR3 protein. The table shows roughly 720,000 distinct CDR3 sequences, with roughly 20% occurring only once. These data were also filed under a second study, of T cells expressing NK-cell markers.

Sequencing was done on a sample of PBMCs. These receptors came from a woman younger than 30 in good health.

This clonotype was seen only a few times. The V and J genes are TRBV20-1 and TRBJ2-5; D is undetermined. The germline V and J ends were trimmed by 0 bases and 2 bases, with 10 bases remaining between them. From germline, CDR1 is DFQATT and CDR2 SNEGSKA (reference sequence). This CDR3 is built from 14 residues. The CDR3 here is CSARDRVGQETQYF. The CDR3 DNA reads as TGCAGTGCTAGAGATCGGGTGGGACAAGAGACCCAGTACTTC.

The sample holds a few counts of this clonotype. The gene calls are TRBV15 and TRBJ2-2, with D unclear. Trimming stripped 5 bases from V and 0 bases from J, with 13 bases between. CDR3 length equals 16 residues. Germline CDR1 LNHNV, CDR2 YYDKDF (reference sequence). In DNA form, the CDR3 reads TGTGCCACCAGCCTTAGCCGATTCTCGAACACCGGGGAGCTGTTTTTT. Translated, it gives CATSLSRFSNTGELFF.

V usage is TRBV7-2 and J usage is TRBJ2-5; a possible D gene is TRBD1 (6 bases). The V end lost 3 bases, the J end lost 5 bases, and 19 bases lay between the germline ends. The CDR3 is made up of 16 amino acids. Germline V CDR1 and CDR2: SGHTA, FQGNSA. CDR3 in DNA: TGTGCCAGCAGCTTCACTCCGGGACACCTGGGGGAGACCCAGTACTTC. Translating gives CASSFTPGHLGETQYF.

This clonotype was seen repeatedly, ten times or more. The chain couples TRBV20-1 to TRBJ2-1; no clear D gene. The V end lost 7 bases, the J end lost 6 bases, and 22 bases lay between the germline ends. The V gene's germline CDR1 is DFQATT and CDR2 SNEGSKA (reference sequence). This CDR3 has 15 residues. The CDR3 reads CSGPTSLGFGNEQFF. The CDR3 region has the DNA TGCAGTGGACCGACTTCGTTAGGGTTCGGCAATGAGCAGTTCTTC.

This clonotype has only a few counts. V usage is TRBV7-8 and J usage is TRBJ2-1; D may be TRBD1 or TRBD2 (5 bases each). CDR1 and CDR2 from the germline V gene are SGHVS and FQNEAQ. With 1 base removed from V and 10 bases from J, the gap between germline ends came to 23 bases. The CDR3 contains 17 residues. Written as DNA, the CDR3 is TGTGCCAGCAGCTTAGACCGTCTTCGGGACCGGAAAAACGAGCAGTTCTTC. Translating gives CASSLDRLRDRKNEQFF.

The CDR3 protein is CASRPREAPYEQYF. DNA for the CDR3: TGCGCCAGCAGACCCCGAGAGGCCCCTTACGAGCAGTACTTC. The V gene is TRBV4-3, the J gene TRBJ2-7; no definite D call. Germline loops: CDR1 LGHNA, CDR2 YSLEER. The CDR3 sequence is 14 residues long. Trimming shortened V by 6 bases and J by 4 bases, and 16 bases separated the two germline ends.